This T cell receptor beta chain was obtained from a study of blood T cell repertoires in COVID-19. For the study at large: The United States, Italy and Spain were the sources of the acute and convalescent COVID-19 samples. Sources were T cells, B-cell-depleted T cells, or PBMCs; the material itself was cDNA or gDNA.

Authors' data handling: Cell counts per sample came from amplifying reference gene primers. This table comes from immunoSEQ multiplex PCR, and its TCRdb copy is limited to in-frame clones, with some not included. V, J and clone size are taken as reported in that table, and D and trimming were inferred from the DNA itself. The sample records 140,000 to 150,000 clones, roughly 80% being singletons. The trim removed 4 bases at V and 0 bases at J, leaving 4 bases unmatched. Germline V gene data show CDR1 as MRHNA and CDR2 as SNTAGT. This CDR3 spans 15 amino acids. Sequencing was done on a sample of peripheral blood. The clonotype was recovered from a human donor in a cohort sampled during active COVID-19. The chain combines TRBV6-4 with TRBJ2-3; 7 bases are shared with TRBD2. CDR3 loop: CASSGTSASTDTQYF. As DNA, the CDR3 is TGTGCCAGCAGTGGAACTAGCGCTAGCACAGATACGCAGTATTTT.